This paragraph covers one T cell receptor (beta chain) sequence. Mismatch with germline at one junction end may stem from a read error. This sample was included in a study of T-cell reconstitution after alpha-beta-depleted transplantation in children. A TCRbeta library incorporating unique molecular identifiers was prepared. TCRdb processed the PCR reads anew with MiXCR; each CDR3 protein has one entry. Of about 490,000 distinct CDR3 sequences in the sample, 10% to 13% were seen once. This CDR3 comprises 12 residues. The chain uses TRBV12-3 or TRBV12-4 and TRBJ1-1, with D uncertain. Sequences were derived from PBMCs, sampled before TCRalphabeta/CD19-depleted stem cell transplant. The origin of this receptor is a child under 10 years old with inherited bone marrow failure, due to receive a stem cell transplant. The CDR3 loop reads CASSLGRTEALF. DNA for the CDR3: TGTGCCAGCAGCCTGGGAAGAACTGAAGCTCTCTTT.